The clone carrying this TCR beta chain was seen a few times. Antigen specificity is unknown. The data are from a study of T cell repertoires in cytomegalovirus infection. Study information: An indication of both CMV infection and matching HLA type came from public TCR beta signatures.

Study-wide points: CMV-specific TCR beta clonotypes restricted by HLA-C dominated the ex vivo response. Cumulative frequency (of public TCR beta family members) identified carriers of CMV plus the relevant HLA.

The junction had 16 bases not matched to a gene; V was cut back by 6 bases and J by 9 bases. The CDR3 loop spans 16 amino acids. MiXCR was run by TCRdb on the reads, yielding one entry per CDR3 protein. The sample has roughly 180,000 distinct CDR3 sequences, about a sixth seen once. The chain couples TRBV12-3 or TRBV12-4 to TRBJ1-5; TRBD1 matches at 8 bases. The receptor was derived from a human donor in good health (CMV status not recorded). Some clones in this sample may be carry-over from other donors' samples. The sample comprised CD8+ T cells from PBMCs. CDR3 in DNA: TGTGCCAGCAGAGGGACAGGCCGAGGAGAGTGGGGGCCCCAGCATTTT. Encoded protein: CASRGTGRGEWGPQHF.